This T cell receptor (beta chain) was found in a study of regulatory and conventional T cells in RAG deficiency. Study results and caveats: RAG-deficient patients showed markedly lower Shannon entropy and higher Simpson indices than control T-cell subsets. Omenn syndrome and CID/AS patients had roughly 100-fold fewer unique Treg TCR beta sequences, versus about 10-fold elsewhere. Omenn patients showed >85% Treg-Tconv overlap and shorter CDR3 lengths.

The junction had 6 bases not matched to a gene; V was cut back by 0 bases and J by 5 bases. CDR3 length: 16 residues. Looked up from germline, CDR1 is LNHDA and CDR2 is SQIVND (reference sequence). A remark on this clone: Its target is unknown.

Genomic DNA came from blood conventional CD4+ T cells gated CD25-low CD127-high. Method: immunoSEQ multiplex PCR; TCRdb's copy keeps in-frame clones and lacks some. Of around 25,000 clones in the sample, approximately 96% were seen once. This sample was shared with a second study, whose subject was regulatory T cells. That study adds: Amplification used 52 TRBV primers and 13 TRBJ primers. Skewed V and J usage and few unique V-J pairs marked patient repertoires, most in Tregs.

The V gene is TRBV19, the J gene TRBJ2-1; 8 positions match TRBD1. The sequencing input was CD25- CD4+ T cells sorted from blood. The receptor was derived from a human donor in good health. CDR3 protein: CASSIDRDRRDNEQFF. CDR3 in DNA: TGTGCCAGTAGTATAGATAGGGACAGGAGAGACAATGAGCAGTTCTTC.